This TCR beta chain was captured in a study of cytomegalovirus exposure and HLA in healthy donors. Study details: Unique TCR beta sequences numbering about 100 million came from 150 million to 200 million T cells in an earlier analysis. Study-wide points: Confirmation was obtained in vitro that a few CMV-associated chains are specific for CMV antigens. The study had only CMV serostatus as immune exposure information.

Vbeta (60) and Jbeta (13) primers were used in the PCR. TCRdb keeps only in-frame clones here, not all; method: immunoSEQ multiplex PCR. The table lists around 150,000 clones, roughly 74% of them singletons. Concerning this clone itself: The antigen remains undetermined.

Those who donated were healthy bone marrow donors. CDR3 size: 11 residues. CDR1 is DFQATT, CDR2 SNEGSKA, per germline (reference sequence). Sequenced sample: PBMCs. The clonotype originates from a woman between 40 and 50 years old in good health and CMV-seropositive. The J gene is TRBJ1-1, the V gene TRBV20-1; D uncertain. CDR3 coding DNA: TGCAGCGGTCTCCGGAGCCAGGAAGCTTTCTTT. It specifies CSGLRSQEAFF.